A single sample is the source of the 29 T cell receptor beta chains below, sequenced in a study of T cells after yellow fever vaccination. One entry per CDR3 protein, called by TCRdb with MiXCR from the 5' RACE reads. The data contain around 300,000 distinct CDR3 sequences, about 4% of them singletons. The sample in question was PBMCs, obtained 5 days after the yellow fever booster vaccination. The source is a young man who received the YFV17D yellow fever vaccine.

This clonotype has ten or more counts. The rearrangement uses TRBV12-3 or TRBV12-4 and TRBJ1-2; tentatively, D is TRBD1 (5 bases). The CDR3 is 12 amino acids. With 8 bases removed from V and 0 bases from J, the gap between germline ends came to 7 bases. CDR3 residues: CASSGPNYGYTF. The CDR3 coding sequence is TGTGCCAGCTCGGGACCTAACTATGGCTACACCTTC.

The chain uses TRBV2 and TRBJ2-7; D unclear. CDR1 and CDR2 from the germline V gene are SNHLY and FYNNEI. Trimming shortened V by 1 base and J by 4 bases, and 5 bases separated the two germline ends. This CDR3 is built from 12 residues. The CDR3, as DNA: TGTGCCAGCAGTGAAGGGCCTTACGAGCAGTACGTC. Protein product: CASSEGPYEQYV.

This clonotype was counted a few times. The V and J genes are TRBV10-3 and TRBJ2-3; no clear D gene. CDR1 and CDR2 from the germline V gene are ENHRY and SYGVKD. The ends were cut back, 11 bases at V and 0 bases at J, with 18 bases in the middle. There are 15 residues in the CDR3. CDR3 nucleotide sequence: TGTGCCGTCAAAGGACCCCTCGAGAGCACAGATACGCAGTATTTT. Its protein is CAVKGPLESTDTQYF.

In its sample, this clonotype was seen a few times. The rearrangement joins TRBV20-1 to TRBJ1-3; no definite D call. The CDR3 covers 15 residues. Deletions cut 3 bases from V and 0 bases from J, with 12 bases between. Germline-derived CDR1 and CDR2 are DFQATT and SNEGSKA (reference sequence). The CDR3 DNA is TGCAGTGCTAGCCACACTGGGTCCTCTGGAAACACCATATATTTT. Its protein is CSASHTGSSGNTIYF.

This clonotype was seen only a few times. The chain employs TRBV20-1 and TRBJ2-6, with a possible D match to TRBD1 (6 bases). The CDR3 sequence is 18 residues long. The V end was cut by 6 bases, the J end by 1 base, with 22 bases between. Germline values: CDR1 DFQATT, CDR2 SNEGSKA (reference sequence). The CDR3 here is CSANRGQGLISGANVLTF. The CDR3 DNA sequence: TGCAGTGCCAACCGAGGCCAGGGGCTGATTTCTGGGGCCAACGTCCTGACTTTC.

At least ten counts were recorded for this clonotype. Relative to the germline gene, one junction end is altered; a read error may explain this. This chain connects TRBV5-1 to TRBJ2-1; 9 bases fit TRBD1. This CDR3 contains 14 residues. Germline CDR1 and CDR2: SGHRS and YFSETQ. CDR3 DNA: TGTGCCAGCAGTTTGACAGGGGGGTACAATGAGCAGTTCTTC. It specifies CASSLTGGYNEQFF.

This clonotype has more than one count but fewer than ten. This chain connects TRBV4-3 to TRBJ1-1; unclear D gene. V lost 5 bases to trimming and J lost 1 base, with 8 bases between them. The CDR3 covers 13 residues. Per germline, CDR1 LGHNA and CDR2 YSLEER. CDR3 sequence reads: CASSLLKNTEAFF. CDR3 nucleotides: TGCGCCAGCAGCTTATTAAAGAACACTGAAGCTTTCTTT.

This sequence joins TRBV7-9 and TRBJ2-7, with D tentatively TRBD1 or TRBD2 (5 bases each). V gave up 3 bases and J gave up 6 bases, with 9 bases separating them. The germline CDR1 and CDR2 sequences are SEHNR and FQNEAQ (reference sequence). There are 12 residues in the CDR3. The DNA for the CDR3 is TGTGCCAGCAGCTTCCGGGACCTCGAGCAGTACTTC. This sequence encodes CASSFRDLEQYF. Drawing the rest from reference TRBV7-9 and TRBJ2-7, the complete variable domain is DTGVSQNPRHKITKRGQNVTFRCDPISEHNRLYWYRQTLGQGPEFLTYFQNEAQLEKSRLLSDRFSAERPKGSFSTLEIQRTEQGDSAMYLCASSFRDLEQYFGPGTRLTVT.

This clonotype was detected many times. This chain connects TRBV5-1 to TRBJ2-7, with D possibly matching TRBD1 (5 bases). The germline V gene encodes CDR1 SGHRS and CDR2 YFSETQ. Trimming removed 0 bases at V and 2 bases at J, with 9 bases between. CDR3 length equals 14 residues. Here the CDR3 reads CASSLAPGPYEQYF. The CDR3 DNA is TGCGCCAGCAGCTTGGCCCCAGGGCCCTACGAGCAGTACTTC.

Concerning this clonotype itself: The junction shows a germline mismatch at one end, possibly a read error. The chain is built from TRBV19 and TRBJ2-4, with TRBD2 matching over 8 bases. There are 14 residues in the CDR3. Looked up from germline, CDR1 is LNHDA and CDR2 is SQIVND (reference sequence). The chain's CDR3 is CASSRGGARNIQYF. The CDR3 bases are TGTGCCAGTAGTCGGGGGGGGGCCAGAAACATTCAGTACTTC.

This clonotype was seen a few times. The rearrangement joins TRBV6-2 or TRBV6-3 to TRBJ2-5; no clear D gene. Trimming left V 4 bases short and J 5 bases short, with 17 bases between. The CDR3 is 15 amino acids. Germline V gene lookup returns CDR1 MNHEY and CDR2 SVGEGT. The CDR3, as DNA: TGTGCCAGCAGTTCCCCCGTAGACAACCGGGAGACCCAGTACTTC. Translation: CASSSPVDNRETQYF.

A few counts support this clonotype. The chain joins TRBV24-1 to TRBJ1-1; TRBD1 aligns across 7 bases. V shed 3 bases, J shed 3 bases, and the junction held 6 bases outside the gene matches. The CDR3 is 15 residues long. The germline CDR1 and CDR2 sequences are KGHDR and SFDVKD. CDR3: CATSDQQGCHTEAFF. DNA for the CDR3: TGTGCCACCAGTGATCAACAGGGGTGTCACACTGAAGCTTTCTTT.

In its sample, this clonotype was seen a few times. The chain has TRBV5-1 and TRBJ2-3, with a tentative D call TRBD1 (5 bases). Trimming stripped 0 bases from V and 4 bases from J, with 12 bases between. Germline CDR1 SGHRS, CDR2 YFSETQ. The CDR3 loop spans 15 amino acids. The CDR3 DNA is TGCGCCAGCAGCTTGGGCAGGGTTGGCGCAGATACGCAGTATTTT. Protein product: CASSLGRVGADTQYF.

This chain joins TRBV6-2 or TRBV6-3 and TRBJ2-1; D is unresolved. V was trimmed by 8 bases and J by 9 bases, leaving 14 bases between them. The CDR3 is 12 residues long. The germline gives CDR1 MNHEY, CDR2 SVGEGT. CDR3: CASGFSWGEQFF. CDR3 in DNA: TGTGCCAGCGGATTCTCCTGGGGTGAGCAGTTCTTC.

The rearrangement uses TRBV12-5 and TRBJ2-1; TRBD1 aligns across 8 bases. Germline values: CDR1 LGHNT, CDR2 FRNRAP. J lost 6 bases, V lost 4 bases, and 5 bases had no gene match. This CDR3 is 14 amino acids long. CDR3: CASGSGQVSNEQFF. CDR3 coding DNA: TGTGCTAGTGGTTCGGGACAGGTCTCCAATGAGCAGTTCTTC.

The chain couples TRBV6-5 to TRBJ1-1; tentatively, D is TRBD1 (5 bases). The CDR3 sequence is 16 residues long. Germline V gene data show CDR1 as MNHEY and CDR2 as SVGAGI. V dropped 8 bases and J dropped 0 bases, with 19 bases sitting between them. The DNA of the CDR3 is TGTGCCAGCTCCGGACCCACATCCAGGGTGAACACTGAAGCTTTCTTT. It yields the protein CASSGPTSRVNTEAFF.

This clonotype was seen more than once but under ten times. The chain uses TRBV5-1 and TRBJ1-5; 7 nucleotides match TRBD1. CDR3 length: 14 residues. Trimming removed 1 base from V and 6 bases from J; junction bases left unmatched: 4. Per germline, CDR1 SGHRS and CDR2 YFSETQ. The CDR3 DNA follows: TGCGCCAGCAGCTTGTCGGCAGGGGGTCAGCCCCAGCATTTT. Residues: CASSLSAGGQPQHF.

In this sample, this clonotype turned up many times. The gene calls are TRBV29-1 and TRBJ1-2; D is uncertain. V lost 0 bases and J 9 bases, leaving 11 bases between the germline ends. The CDR3 length is 12 residues. Germline lookup yields CDR1 SQVTM and CDR2 ANQGSEA. The CDR3 nucleotides read TGCAGCGTTGAAGAACAGCCCCTGCGCTACACCTTC. Its translation is CSVEEQPLRYTF.

The chain links TRBV12-3 or TRBV12-4 to TRBJ1-2; D unclear. The length of the CDR3 is 14 residues. V was pared by 2 bases and J by 7 bases, with 14 bases between. CDR3 loop: CASSLFPMSSGYTF. The CDR3, as DNA: TGTGCCAGCAGTTTATTTCCCATGTCGTCTGGCTACACCTTC.

This clonotype has only a few counts. The V call is TRBV7-2, the J call TRBJ2-3, with D possibly being TRBD1 (6 bases). Germline-derived CDR1 and CDR2 are SGHTA and FQGNSA. The CDR3 contains 15 residues. The V end was cut by 3 bases, the J end by 4 bases, with 14 bases between. The CDR3 sequence is CASSFLGQGSDTQYF. CDR3 DNA sequence: TGTGCCAGCAGCTTTTTAGGGCAGGGGTCAGATACGCAGTATTTT.

At least ten counts were recorded for this clonotype. The rearrangement uses TRBV7-2 and TRBJ2-7, with 8 bases that match TRBD2. The CDR3 length is 14 residues. Germline assignment: CDR1 SGHTA and CDR2 FQGNSA. V lost 4 bases to trimming and J lost 4 bases; unmatched junction nucleotides: 6. CDR3 sequence reads: CASSSPSSGYEQYF. The CDR3 DNA reads TGTGCCAGCAGCTCCCCCTCTAGCGGGTACGAGCAGTACTTC.

This clonotype was seen many times. The CDR3 bases are TGTGCCAGCAGTTTGGGGGCTCAGGGGGCGAGTGAGCAGTACGTC. It specifies CASSLGAQGASEQYV. The rearrangement joins TRBV28 to TRBJ2-7; 8 bases match TRBD1. Per germline, CDR1 MDHEN and CDR2 SYDVKM. V was clipped by 3 bases and J by 7 bases; unmatched bases: 11. This CDR3 comprises 15 residues.

The chain has TRBV7-2 and TRBJ2-3, with 8 bases aligning to TRBD2. Per germline, CDR1 SGHTA and CDR2 FQGNSA. This CDR3 comprises 14 residues. V trimming: 6 bases; J trimming: 5 bases; junction bases outside the gene matches: 7. CDR3 nucleotide sequence: TGTGCCAGCAGTCCGGGGGGGCTACGAGATACGCAGTATTTT. It specifies CASSPGGLRDTQYF.

This clonotype has ten or more counts. The J gene is TRBJ2-3, the V gene TRBV24-1; no definite D call. V lost 5 bases and J lost 0, with 2 bases in between. CDR1 is KGHDR, CDR2 SFDVKD, per germline. This CDR3 has 12 residues. This chain's CDR3 is CATSGSTDTQYF. The CDR3 nucleotides read TGTGCCACCAGTGGGAGCACAGATACGCAGTATTTT.

This clonotype was observed many times. The rearrangement uses TRBV28 and TRBJ1-1; TRBD1 is a possible D gene (5 bases). Germline CDR1 MDHEN, CDR2 SYDVKM. The V end lost 6 bases, the J end lost 1 base, and 18 bases lay between the germline ends. The CDR3 runs to 16 residues. DNA for the CDR3: TGTGCCAGCAGACCCCGACCCGGACACGGGAACACTGAAGCTTTCTTT. The encoded protein is CASRPRPGHGNTEAFF.

Many counts were recorded for this clonotype. The genes are TRBV29-1 and TRBJ1-2; D call uncertain. CDR3 size: 9 residues. From germline, CDR1 is SQVTM and CDR2 ANQGSEA. Trimming removed 6 bases at V and 8 bases at J, with 7 bases between. CDR3 sequence: CSVSPGYTF. CDR3 DNA sequence: TGCAGCGTCTCCCCCGGCTACACCTTC.

A few counts support this clonotype. The V and J genes are TRBV12-3 or TRBV12-4 and TRBJ2-5, with 10 nucleotides matching TRBD1. V lost 8 bases to trimming and J lost 2 bases; unmatched junction nucleotides: 5. CDR3 size: 14 residues. In DNA, the CDR3 is TGTGCCAGCCGCTGGACAGGGGGGCAAGAGACCCAGTACTTC. This translates into CASRWTGGQETQYF.

This sequence joins TRBV7-9 and TRBJ2-7; D possibly corresponds to TRBD1 (6 bases). Per germline, CDR1 SEHNR and CDR2 FQNEAQ (reference sequence). CDR3 size: 12 residues. V shed 5 bases and J shed 11 bases, with 16 bases lying between them. The CDR3 loop is CASSRDQGSEYV. In nucleotides, the CDR3 is TGTGCCAGCAGCCGAGACCAGGGGAGTGAGTACGTC.

This clonotype came up many times. The chain combines TRBV5-5 with TRBJ2-5; no clear D gene. V was clipped by 0 bases and J by 10 bases, with 4 bases between them. This CDR3 is 10 amino acids long. Germline lookup yields CDR1 SGHKS and CDR2 YYEKEE (reference sequence). CDR3 coding DNA: TGTGCCAGCAGCTTGGACCACCAGTACTTC. It encodes CASSLDHQYF.